This T cell receptor (beta chain) appears in the sequencing data of a study of PD-L1 blockade in urothelial cancer. In the study overall: Atezolizumab therapy began for patients in 2014, dosed at 1,200 mg intravenously every 3 weeks. Males with bladder-origin urothelial cancer constituted about 85% of the roughly 30 patients. Study-wide points: Better survival was predicted by below-median pretreatment blood TCR clonality.

Germline lookup yields CDR1 LNHDA and CDR2 SQIVND (reference sequence). There are 14 residues in the CDR3. Trimming took 4 bases from V and 0 from J, leaving 6 bases between them. Profiled with immunoSEQ multiplex PCR; TCRdb holds only in-frame clones, not every one. The table shows some 41,000 clones, with 80% to 90% occurring only once. Stated time point: peripheral blood 6 weeks after treatment start. Every patient provided from 1 to 8 samples, collected pretreatment and on-treatment. This clone has just one count. The antigen remains undetermined. The chain has TRBV19 and TRBJ1-4; the D is unclear. The input for sequencing was PBMCs, taken around atezolizumab (anti-PD-L1) treatment. This clonotype was sampled from a man between 60 and 75 years old with urothelial cancer. The CDR3 loop reads CASSTDTTNEKLFF. CDR3 nucleotide sequence: TGTGCCAGTAGTACAGACACAACTAATGAAAAACTGTTTTTT.